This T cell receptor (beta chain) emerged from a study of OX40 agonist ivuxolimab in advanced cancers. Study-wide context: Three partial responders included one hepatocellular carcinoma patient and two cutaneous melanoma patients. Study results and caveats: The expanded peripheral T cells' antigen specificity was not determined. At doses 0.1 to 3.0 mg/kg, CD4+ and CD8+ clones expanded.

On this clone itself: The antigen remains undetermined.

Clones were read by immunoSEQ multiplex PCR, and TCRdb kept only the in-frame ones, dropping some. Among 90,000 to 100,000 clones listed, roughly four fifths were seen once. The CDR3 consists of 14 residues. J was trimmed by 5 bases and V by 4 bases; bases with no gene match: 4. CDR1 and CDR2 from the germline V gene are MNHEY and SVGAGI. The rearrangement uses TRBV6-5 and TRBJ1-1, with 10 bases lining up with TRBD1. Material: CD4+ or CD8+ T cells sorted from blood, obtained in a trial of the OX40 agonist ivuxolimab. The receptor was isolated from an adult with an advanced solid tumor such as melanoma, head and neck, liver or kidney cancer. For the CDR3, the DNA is TGTGCCAGCAGTTGGGACAGGGGAGATACTGAAGCTTTCTTT. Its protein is CASSWDRGDTEAFF.